The 14 T cell receptor beta chains below were found in one sample sequenced in a study of memory CD4+ T cells and cytomegalovirus serostatus. The sort gate was single viable CD3+CD4+CD8-CD45RO+ cells for memory CD4+ T cells. TCRdb's table, derived via immunoSEQ multiplex PCR, lists solely in-frame clones and lacks some. This table has about 56,000 clones, around 80% appearing once. The sequencing sample was made of memory CD4+ T cells from blood. The source of these receptors is an adult in good health and CMV-seronegative.

The V call is TRBV14, the J call TRBJ2-3, with TRBD1 matching over 7 bases. This CDR3 spans 12 amino acids. CDR1 is SGHDN, CDR2 FVKESK, per germline. J gave up 13 bases and V 3 bases, and 7 bases lay outside the gene matches. CDR3: CASSHRTGVEYF. The DNA for the CDR3 is TGTGCCAGCAGCCACCGAACAGGGGTAGAGTATTTT.

The CDR3 DNA follows: TGTGCCAGCAGCTTGGAAGGGCTCTTTCTTGGCTACACCTTC. Translation gives CASSLEGLFLGYTF. The chain uses TRBV5-5 and TRBJ1-2, with D unclear. V dropped 0 bases and J dropped 7 bases, with 13 bases sitting between them. CDR1 is SGHKS, CDR2 YYEKEE, per germline (reference sequence). The CDR3 is 14 amino acids. Together with reference TRBV5-5 and TRBJ1-2, the CDR3 gives the full variable domain: DAGVTQSPTHLIKTRGQQVTLRCSPISGHKSVSWYQQVLGQGPQFIFQYYEKEERGRGNFPDRFSARQFPNYSSELNVNALLLGDSALYLCASSLEGLFLGYTFGSGTRLTVV.

This clone was detected once. The J gene is TRBJ2-1, the V gene TRBV7-2, with D tentatively TRBD1 or TRBD2 (6 bases each). This CDR3 is 14 amino acids long. Germline-derived CDR1 and CDR2 are SGHTA and FQGNSA. V was clipped by 5 bases and J by 9 bases, with 17 bases between them. CDR3 coding DNA: TGTGCCAGCAGCCCAGATAAAGGGGGAGGTGAGCAGTTCTTC. It is translated as CASSPDKGGGEQFF.

This clone is a singleton in its sample. The genes are TRBV6-1 and TRBJ2-2, with D perhaps TRBD2 (7 bases). V was clipped by 5 bases and J by 2 bases, with 12 bases between them. The CDR3 is 15 residues long. Germline V gives CDR1 MNHNS, CDR2 SASEGT. Here the CDR3 reads CASSFGGANTGELFF. The CDR3 nucleotides are TGTGCCAGCAGTTTTGGGGGGGCCAACACCGGGGAGCTGTTTTTT.

This clone appeared once. Within the sample, other DNA sequences also encode this same CDR3. The J gene is TRBJ2-7, the V gene TRBV7-2; D ambiguous. The CDR3 length is 12 residues. V dropped 5 bases and J dropped 4 bases, with 9 bases sitting between them. Germline V gene lookup returns CDR1 SGHTA and CDR2 FQGNSA. The CDR3 spells CASSLVGYEQYF. Written as DNA, the CDR3 is TGTGCCAGCAGCCTCGTGGGGTACGAGCAGTACTTC.

The chain is built from TRBV6-6 and TRBJ2-5; D gene uncertain. Germline V lookup: CDR1 MNHNY, CDR2 SVGAGI (reference sequence). V lost 2 bases, J lost 5 bases, and 15 bases lay in between. This CDR3 has 15 residues. CDR3 nucleotide sequence: TGTGCCAGCAGTTACCCCGAGGATCTTAGCGAGACCCAGTACTTC. It encodes CASSYPEDLSETQYF.

This chain connects TRBV30 to TRBJ2-7; D is ambiguous. In germline, CDR1 is GTSNPN, CDR2 SVGIG (reference sequence). The CDR3 sequence is 14 residues long. V shed 2 bases and J shed 5 bases, with 16 bases lying between them. CDR3 sequence (DNA): TGTGCCTGGAGTCGAAAAGGGTCTTGGGACGAGCAGTACTTC. This sequence encodes CAWSRKGSWDEQYF.

This rearrangement joins TRBV7-3 to TRBJ2-3; no clear D gene. The V end lost 1 base, the J end lost 2 bases, and 25 bases lay between the germline ends. The CDR3 contains 20 residues. Germline CDR1 is SGHTA and CDR2 is FQGTGA. CDR3 region: CASSLRHLTPTPGVTDTQYF. The CDR3 DNA reads as TGTGCCAGCAGCTTAAGACATTTAACGCCGACGCCCGGAGTCACAGATACGCAGTATTTT.

The chain uses TRBV7-2 and TRBJ2-2; 11 nucleotides agree with TRBD2. The V gene end was trimmed by 5 bases and the J gene end by 4 bases; junction bases not matched to a gene: 9. The CDR3 sequence is 17 residues long. Germline CDR1 SGHTA, CDR2 FQGNSA. The CDR3: CASSALSGGVITGELFF. Written as DNA, the CDR3 is TGTGCCAGCAGCGCCCTTAGCGGGGGGGTTATCACCGGGGAGCTGTTTTTT. Using reference TRBV7-2 and TRBJ2-2 for the parts outside the CDR3, the full variable domain is GAGVSQSPSNKVTEKGKDVELRCDPISGHTALYWYRQSLGQGLEFLIYFQGNSAPDKSGLPSDRFSAERTGGSVSTLTIQRTQQEDSAVYLCASSALSGGVITGELFFGEGSRLTVL.

This clone has just a few counts. This sequence joins TRBV4-2 and TRBJ1-6; 9 bases are a match to TRBD1. Trimming at V came to 0 bases and at J to 10 bases, leaving 13 bases not matched to a gene. The CDR3 spans 18 residues. Germline lookup yields CDR1 LGHNA and CDR2 YNFKEQ. CDR3 in amino acids: CASSQEQGSGTGSSPLHF. The CDR3 coding sequence is TGTGCCAGCAGCCAAGAACAGGGCAGTGGGACAGGGTCCTCACCCCTCCACTTT.

V is TRBV6-6 and J is TRBJ2-1; no clear D gene. Trimming removed 6 bases from V and 8 bases from J, with 11 bases in between. The CDR3 extends over 12 amino acids. Germline V CDR1 and CDR2: MNHNY, SVGAGI (reference sequence). CDR3 in amino acids: CASSPVGYEQFF. The CDR3, as DNA: TGTGCCAGCAGCCCTGTAGGGTATGAGCAGTTCTTC.

This clone appeared a single time. The rearrangement joins TRBV7-6 to TRBJ2-5; D perhaps matches TRBD2 (6 bases). The CDR3 length is 14 residues. Per germline, CDR1 SGHVS and CDR2 FNYEAQ. The ends were cut back, 4 bases at V and 7 bases at J, with 16 bases in the middle. CDR3 sequence: CASSSMGRMGTQYF. The CDR3 nucleotides read TGTGCCAGCAGCTCCATGGGGAGGATGGGGACCCAGTACTTC.

The chain has TRBV30 and TRBJ1-3; D might be TRBD1 (5 bases). The length of the CDR3 is 14 residues. Germline V gene sequence: CDR1 GTSNPN, CDR2 SVGIG (reference sequence). Trimming stripped 4 bases from V and 0 bases from J, with 10 bases between. The CDR3 is CAWTGTVSGNTIYF. DNA for the CDR3: TGTGCCTGGACCGGGACGGTCTCTGGAAACACCATATATTTT.

This chain uses TRBV9 with TRBJ2-1; 9 bases fit TRBD2. The CDR3 consists of 16 residues. J gave up 3 bases and V 0 bases, and 4 bases lay outside the gene matches. Germline values: CDR1 SGDLS, CDR2 YYNGEE. CDR3 sequence: CASSVGDSGGYNEQFF. For the CDR3, the DNA is TGTGCCAGCAGCGTAGGGGATAGCGGGGGCTACAATGAGCAGTTCTTC.